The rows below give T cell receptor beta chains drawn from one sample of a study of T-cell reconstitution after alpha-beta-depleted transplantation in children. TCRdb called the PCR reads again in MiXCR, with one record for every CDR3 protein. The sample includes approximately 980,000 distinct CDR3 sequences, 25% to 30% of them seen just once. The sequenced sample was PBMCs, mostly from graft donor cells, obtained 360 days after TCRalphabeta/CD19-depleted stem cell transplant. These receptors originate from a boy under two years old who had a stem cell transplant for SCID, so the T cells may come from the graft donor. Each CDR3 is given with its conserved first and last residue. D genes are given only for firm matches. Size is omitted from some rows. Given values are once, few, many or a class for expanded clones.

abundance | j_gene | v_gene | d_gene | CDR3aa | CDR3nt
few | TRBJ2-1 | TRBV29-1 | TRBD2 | CSVSAGWGNEQFF | TGCAGCGTTTCAGCGGGGTGGGGGAATGAGCAGTTCTTC
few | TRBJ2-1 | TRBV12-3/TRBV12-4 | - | CASSLVGGYNEQFF | TGTGCCAGCAGTTTAGTAGGGGGTTACAATGAGCAGTTCTTC
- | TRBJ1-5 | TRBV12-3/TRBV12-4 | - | CASRKQGGQPQHF | TGTGCCAGCAGGAAACAAGGGGGACAGCCCCAGCATTTT
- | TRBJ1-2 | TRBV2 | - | CASSDNQIFYGYTF | TGTGCCAGCAGTGATAACCAGATTTTCTATGGCTACACCTTC
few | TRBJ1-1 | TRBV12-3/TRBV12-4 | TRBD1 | CASRRTGGGGTEAFF | TGTGCCAGCAGGCGGACAGGGGGCGGTGGAACTGAAGCTTTCTTT
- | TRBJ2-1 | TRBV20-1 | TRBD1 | CSARPPGQGAGRSRNEQFF | TGCAGTGCTAGACCCCCGGGACAGGGGGCGGGAAGGTCGCGGAATGAGCAGTTCTTC
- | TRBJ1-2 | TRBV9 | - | CASSPPRGIIPYGYTF | TGTGCCAGCAGCCCTCCTCGGGGGATCATTCCCTATGGCTACACCTTC
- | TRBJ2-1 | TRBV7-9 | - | CASSLGLQTYNEQFF | TGTGCCAGCAGCTTAGGGCTCCAGACCTACAATGAGCAGTTCTTC
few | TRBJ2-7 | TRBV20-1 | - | CSALKEYEQYF | TGCAGTGCTCTTAAGGAGTACGAGCAGTACTTC
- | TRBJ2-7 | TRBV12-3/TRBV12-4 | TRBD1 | CASTTGQGVSYEQYF | TGTGCCAGCACCACGGGACAGGGAGTTTCCTACGAGCAGTACTTC
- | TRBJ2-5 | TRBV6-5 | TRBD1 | CASSYSSGTGWETQYF | TGTGCCAGCAGTTACTCGTCTGGGACAGGGTGGGAGACCCAGTACTTC
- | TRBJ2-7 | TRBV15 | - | CATSRDLRDGGEQYF | TGTGCCACCAGCAGAGATCTCCGGGACGGCGGCGAGCAGTACTTC
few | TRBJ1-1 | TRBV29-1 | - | CSAGLGGRGNTEAFF | TGCAGCGCCGGATTGGGCGGCAGGGGGAACACTGAAGCTTTCTTT
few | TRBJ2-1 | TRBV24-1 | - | CATSDAGGPSSNEQFF | TGTGCCACCAGTGATGCGGGCGGACCCTCGTCCAATGAGCAGTTCTTC
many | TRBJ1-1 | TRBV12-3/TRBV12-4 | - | CASSLQNTEAFF | TGTGCCAGCAGTTTACAGAACACTGAAGCTTTCTTT
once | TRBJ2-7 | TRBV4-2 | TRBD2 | CASSRTSGGSSYEQYF | TGTGCCAGCAGCCGAACATCCGGGGGGAGCTCCTACGAGCAGTACTTC
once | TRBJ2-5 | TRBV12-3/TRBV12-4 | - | CASSLRRGRQETQYF | TGTGCCAGCAGTTTACGGCGGGGCCGCCAAGAGACCCAGTACTTC
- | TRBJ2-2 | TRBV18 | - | CASSPRALGDTGELFF | TGTGCCAGCTCGCCCAGGGCCCTCGGCGACACCGGGGAGCTGTTTTTT
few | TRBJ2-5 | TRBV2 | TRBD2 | CASMRSGVQETQYF | TGTGCCAGCATGCGTAGCGGGGTACAAGAGACCCAGTACTTC
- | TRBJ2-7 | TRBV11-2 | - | CASSLWGRGQGSSYEQYF | TGTGCCAGCAGCTTATGGGGCCGTGGGCAGGGGAGCTCCTACGAGCAGTACTTC
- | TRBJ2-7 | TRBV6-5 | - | CASSYGVNYEQYF | TGTGCCAGCAGTTACGGGGTTAACTACGAGCAGTACTTC
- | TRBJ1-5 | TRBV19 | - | CASSIGGLAQHF | TGTGCCAGTAGTATTGGGGGATTGGCCCAGCATTTT
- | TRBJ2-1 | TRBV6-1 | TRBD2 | CASSLLAGGNYNEQFF | TGTGCCAGCAGCCTCCTAGCGGGGGGCAACTACAATGAGCAGTTCTTC
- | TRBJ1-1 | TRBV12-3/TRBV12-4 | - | CASSLVLQAPNTEAFF | TGTGCCAGCAGTTTAGTCCTGCAGGCTCCCAACACTGAAGCTTTCTTT
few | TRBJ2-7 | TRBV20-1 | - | CSAYQAPYEQYF | TGCAGTGCTTATCAGGCCCCCTACGAGCAGTACTTC
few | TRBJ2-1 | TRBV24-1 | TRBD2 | CATSDSPGGDEQFF | TGTGCCACCAGTGACTCTCCGGGAGGTGATGAGCAGTTCTTC
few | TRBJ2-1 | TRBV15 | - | CATRNICREHNEQFF | TGTGCCACCAGAAATATTTGTCGGGAACACAATGAGCAGTTCTTC
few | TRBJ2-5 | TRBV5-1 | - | CASSLTGSGGRRETQYF | TGCGCCAGCAGCTTAACAGGCTCAGGAGGCAGGAGGGAGACCCAGTACTTC
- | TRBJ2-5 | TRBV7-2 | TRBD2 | CASSPGPVSGGRETQYF | TGTGCCAGCAGCCCAGGCCCCGTTAGCGGGGGAAGAGAGACCCAGTACTTC
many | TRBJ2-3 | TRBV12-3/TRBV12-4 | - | CASSLIRGSTDTQYF | TGTGCCAGCAGTTTAATACGAGGGAGCACAGATACGCAGTATTTT
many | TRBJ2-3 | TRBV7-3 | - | CASSLWGGDTQYF | TGTGCCAGCAGCTTATGGGGCGGAGATACGCAGTATTTT
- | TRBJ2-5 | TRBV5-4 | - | CASSLRSAGETQYF | TGTGCCAGCAGCTTGAGGTCCGCAGGAGAGACCCAGTACTTC
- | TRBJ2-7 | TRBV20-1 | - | CSARPSTVGVRHEQYF | TGCAGTGCTCGGCCGAGTACGGTAGGGGTCCGGCACGAGCAGTACTTC
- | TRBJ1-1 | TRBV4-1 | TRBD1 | CASSHPDRGPMNTEAFF | TGCGCCAGCAGCCACCCCGACAGGGGGCCGATGAACACTGAAGCTTTCTTT
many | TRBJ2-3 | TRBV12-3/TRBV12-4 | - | CASRGDTQYF | TGTGCCAGTCGCGGGGATACGCAGTATTTT
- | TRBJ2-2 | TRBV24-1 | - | CATSDPVLGSGELFF | TGTGCCACCAGTGATCCAGTCTTGGGATCCGGGGAGCTGTTTTTT
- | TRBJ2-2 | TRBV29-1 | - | CSVESGVNTGELFF | TGCAGCGTTGAATCAGGTGTCAACACCGGGGAGCTGTTTTTT
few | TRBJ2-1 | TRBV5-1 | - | CASSPWGNDEQFF | TGCGCCAGCAGCCCCTGGGGAAATGATGAGCAGTTCTTC
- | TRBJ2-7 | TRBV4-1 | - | CASPSKGHLSYEQYF | TGCGCCTCTCCGTCGAAAGGACACCTGTCCTACGAGCAGTACTTC
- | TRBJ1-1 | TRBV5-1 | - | CASSFAGEVEAFF | TGCGCCAGCAGCTTTGCTGGAGAGGTTGAAGCTTTCTTT
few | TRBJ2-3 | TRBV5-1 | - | CASSRDMKSTDTQYF | TGCGCCAGCAGTCGGGACATGAAAAGCACAGATACGCAGTATTTT
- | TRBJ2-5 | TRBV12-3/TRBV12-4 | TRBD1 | CASSRDRGWYQETQYF | TGTGCCAGCAGTCGCGACAGGGGATGGTACCAAGAGACCCAGTACTTC
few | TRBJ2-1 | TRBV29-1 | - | CSVGLIGPPGQFF | TGCAGCGTTGGACTCATCGGGCCACCTGGGCAGTTCTTC
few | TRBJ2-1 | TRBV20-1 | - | CSARGAGEQFF | TGCAGTGCCAGAGGAGCGGGTGAGCAGTTCTTC
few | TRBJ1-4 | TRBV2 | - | CASSVSGIEKLFF | TGTGCCAGCAGTGTTTCAGGGATCGAAAAACTGTTTTTT
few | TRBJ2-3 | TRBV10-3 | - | CAISDRGVWGTDTQYF | TGTGCCATCAGTGACAGGGGAGTTTGGGGCACAGATACGCAGTATTTT
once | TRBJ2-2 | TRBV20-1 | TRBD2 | CSARGLAVPWELFF | TGCAGTGCTAGGGGACTAGCAGTTCCCTGGGAGCTGTTTTTT
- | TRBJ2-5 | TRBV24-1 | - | CATSDSVGVQETQYF | TGTGCCACCAGTGACTCGGTTGGGGTCCAAGAGACCCAGTACTTC
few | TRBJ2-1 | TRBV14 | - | CASSAFGVVNEQFF | TGTGCCAGCAGTGCATTTGGGGTGGTCAATGAGCAGTTCTTC
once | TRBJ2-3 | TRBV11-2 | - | CASSPTYHTQYF | TGTGCCAGCAGCCCCACCTACCATACGCAGTATTTT
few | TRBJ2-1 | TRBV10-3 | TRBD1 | CAIRPTAGQGNNEQFF | TGTGCCATCAGACCCACTGCGGGACAGGGAAACAATGAGCAGTTCTTC